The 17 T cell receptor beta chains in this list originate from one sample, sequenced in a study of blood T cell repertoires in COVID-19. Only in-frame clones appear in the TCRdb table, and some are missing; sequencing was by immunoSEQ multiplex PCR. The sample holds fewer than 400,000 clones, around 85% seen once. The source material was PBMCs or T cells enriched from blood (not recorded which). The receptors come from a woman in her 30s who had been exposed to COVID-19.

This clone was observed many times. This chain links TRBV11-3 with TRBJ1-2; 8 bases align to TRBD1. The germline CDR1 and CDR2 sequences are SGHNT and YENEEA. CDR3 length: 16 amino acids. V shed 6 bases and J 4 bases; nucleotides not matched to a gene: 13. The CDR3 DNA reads TGTGCCAGCAGTCAAGAGGGGCGGACAGGGAGCTATGGCTACACCTTC. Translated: CASSQEGRTGSYGYTF.

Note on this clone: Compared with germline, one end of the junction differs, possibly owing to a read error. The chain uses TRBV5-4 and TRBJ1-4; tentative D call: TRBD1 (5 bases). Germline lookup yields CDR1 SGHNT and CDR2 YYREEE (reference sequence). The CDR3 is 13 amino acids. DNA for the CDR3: TGTGCCAGCAGCCGGACACCAGACGGAAAACTATTTTTT. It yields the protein CASSRTPDGKLFF. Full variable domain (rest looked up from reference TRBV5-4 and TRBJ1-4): ETGVTQSPTHLIKTRGQQVTLRCSSQSGHNTVSWYQQALGQGPQFIFQYYREEENGRGNFPPRFSGLQFPNYSSELNVNALELDDSALYLCASSRTPDGKLFFGSGTQLSVL.

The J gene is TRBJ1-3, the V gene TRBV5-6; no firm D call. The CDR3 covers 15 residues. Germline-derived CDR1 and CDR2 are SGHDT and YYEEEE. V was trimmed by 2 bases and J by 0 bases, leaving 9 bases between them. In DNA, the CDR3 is TGTGCCAGCAGCTTATATAGTCACTCTGGAAACACCATATATTTT. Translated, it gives CASSLYSHSGNTIYF.

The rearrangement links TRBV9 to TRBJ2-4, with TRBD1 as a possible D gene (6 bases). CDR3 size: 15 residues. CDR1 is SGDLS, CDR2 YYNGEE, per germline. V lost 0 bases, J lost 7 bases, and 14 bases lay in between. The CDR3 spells CASSVGHRDANIQYF. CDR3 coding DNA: TGTGCCAGCAGCGTAGGTCACAGGGATGCCAACATTCAGTACTTC.

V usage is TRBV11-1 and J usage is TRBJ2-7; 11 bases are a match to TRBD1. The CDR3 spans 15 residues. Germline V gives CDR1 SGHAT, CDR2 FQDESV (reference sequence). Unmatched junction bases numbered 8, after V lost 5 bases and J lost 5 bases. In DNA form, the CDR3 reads TGTGCCAGCAGCACCCCGGGACAGGGGGTTGACGAGCAGTACTTC. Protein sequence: CASSTPGQGVDEQYF.

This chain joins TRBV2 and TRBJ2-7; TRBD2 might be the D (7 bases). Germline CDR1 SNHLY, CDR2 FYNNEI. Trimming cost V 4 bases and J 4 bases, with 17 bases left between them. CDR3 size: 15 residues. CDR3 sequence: CASSVGGGEGYEQYF. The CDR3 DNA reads TGTGCCAGCAGTGTAGGGGGAGGGGAGGGATACGAGCAGTACTTC.

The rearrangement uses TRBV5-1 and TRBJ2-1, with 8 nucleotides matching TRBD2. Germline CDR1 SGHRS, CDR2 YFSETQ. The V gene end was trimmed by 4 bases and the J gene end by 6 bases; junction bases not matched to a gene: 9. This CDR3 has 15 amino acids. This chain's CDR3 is CASSAGTSSVNEQFF. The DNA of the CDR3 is TGCGCCAGCAGCGCGGGGACTAGTTCGGTCAATGAGCAGTTCTTC.

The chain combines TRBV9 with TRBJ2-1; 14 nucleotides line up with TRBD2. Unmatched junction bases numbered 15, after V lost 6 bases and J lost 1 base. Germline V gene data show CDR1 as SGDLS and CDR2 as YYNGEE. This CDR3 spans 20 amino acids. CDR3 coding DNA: TGTGCCAGCACCAACAGGGCTGGACTAGCGGGGGGAGGGTCCTACAATGAGCAGTTCTTC. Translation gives CASTNRAGLAGGGSYNEQFF.

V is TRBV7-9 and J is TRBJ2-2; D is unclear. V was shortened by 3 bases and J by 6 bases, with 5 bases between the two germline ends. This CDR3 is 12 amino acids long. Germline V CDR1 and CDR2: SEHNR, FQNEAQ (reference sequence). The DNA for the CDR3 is TGTGCCAGCAGCTTCAGGCCCGGGGAGCTGTTTTTT. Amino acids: CASSFRPGELFF.

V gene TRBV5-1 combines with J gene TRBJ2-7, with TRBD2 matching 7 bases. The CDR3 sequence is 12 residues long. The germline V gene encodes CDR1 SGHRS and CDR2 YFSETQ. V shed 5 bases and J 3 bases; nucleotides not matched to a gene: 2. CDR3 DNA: TGCGCCAGCAGATCTAGCGGCTACGAGCAGTACTTC. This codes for CASRSSGYEQYF.

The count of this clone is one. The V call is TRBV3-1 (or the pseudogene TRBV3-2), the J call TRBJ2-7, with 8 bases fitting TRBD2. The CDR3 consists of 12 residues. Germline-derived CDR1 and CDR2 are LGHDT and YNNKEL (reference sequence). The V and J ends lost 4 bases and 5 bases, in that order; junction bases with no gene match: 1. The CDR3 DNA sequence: TGTGCCAGCAGCCGCGGGAGGCACGAGCAGTACTTC. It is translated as CASSRGRHEQYF.

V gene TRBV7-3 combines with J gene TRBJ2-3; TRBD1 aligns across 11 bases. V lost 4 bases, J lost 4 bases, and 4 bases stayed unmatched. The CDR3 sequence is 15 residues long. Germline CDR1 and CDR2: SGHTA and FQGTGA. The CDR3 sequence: CASSWTGGEADTQYF. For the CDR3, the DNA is TGTGCCAGCAGCTGGACAGGGGGCGAGGCAGATACGCAGTATTTT.

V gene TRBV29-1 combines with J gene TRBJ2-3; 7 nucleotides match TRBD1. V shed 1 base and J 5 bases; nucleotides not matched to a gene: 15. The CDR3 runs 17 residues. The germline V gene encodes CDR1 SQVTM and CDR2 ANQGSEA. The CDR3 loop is CSVEVPRGGAMGDTQYF. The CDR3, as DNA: TGCAGCGTTGAAGTCCCACGAGGGGGCGCGATGGGAGATACGCAGTATTTT.

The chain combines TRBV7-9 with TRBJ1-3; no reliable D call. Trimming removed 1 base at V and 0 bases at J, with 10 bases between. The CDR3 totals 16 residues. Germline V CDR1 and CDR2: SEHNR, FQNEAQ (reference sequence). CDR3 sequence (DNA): TGTGCCAGCAGCTTAGGGTCAGGCCTCTCTGGAAACACCATATATTTT. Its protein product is CASSLGSGLSGNTIYF.

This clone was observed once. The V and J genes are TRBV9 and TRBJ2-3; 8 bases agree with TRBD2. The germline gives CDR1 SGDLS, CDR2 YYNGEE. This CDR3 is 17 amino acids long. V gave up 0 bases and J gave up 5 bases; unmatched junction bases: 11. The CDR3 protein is CASSVEGRGGLEDTQYF. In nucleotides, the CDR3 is TGTGCCAGCAGCGTAGAGGGTCGGGGGGGCCTGGAAGATACGCAGTATTTT.

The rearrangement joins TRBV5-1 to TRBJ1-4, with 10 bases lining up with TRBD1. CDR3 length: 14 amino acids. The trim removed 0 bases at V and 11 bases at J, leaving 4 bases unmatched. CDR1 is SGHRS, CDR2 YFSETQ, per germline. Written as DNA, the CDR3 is TGCGCCAGCAGCTTGGGACAGGGGGCGGGGAAACTGTTTTTT. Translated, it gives CASSLGQGAGKLFF.

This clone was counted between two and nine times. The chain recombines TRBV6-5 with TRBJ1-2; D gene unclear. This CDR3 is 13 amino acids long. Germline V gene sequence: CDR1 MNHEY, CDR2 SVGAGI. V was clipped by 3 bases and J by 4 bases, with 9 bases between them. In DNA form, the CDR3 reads TGTGCCAGCAGTTATGAGGCGGCCTATGGCTACACCTTC. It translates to CASSYEAAYGYTF.